This paragraph covers one T cell receptor beta chain sequence. The antigen remains unidentified. Its ends do not fully match the called genes, so a read error is possible. Per the germline V gene, CDR1 is MNHEY and CDR2 is SMNVEV (reference sequence). This CDR3 is built from 14 residues. This entry is derived from a study of blood T cells in healthy people across ages. Across the study: Capturing about one barcoded beta molecule per two T cells was achieved by template switching.

Study conclusions and caveats: The study lacked donor CMV status, which possibly confounded expanded clonotype changes.

PCR was performed a second time for about 6 to 11 cycles using a sample-barcoded 5' primer and a J-beta primer mix. Using its own MiXCR run on the 5' RACE reads, TCRdb lists one record per CDR3 protein. The table records about 720,000 distinct CDR3 sequences, about a fifth of them present only once. The chain combines TRBV27 with TRBJ1-4; 8 bases are shared with TRBD1. This sequence was found in a man between 65 and 80 years old in good health. The specimen was blood. The CDR3 sequence is CASTLTGGNEKLFF. DNA of the CDR3: TGTGCCAGCACTTTAACAGGGGGGAATGAAAAACTGTTTTTT. The full variable domain, in which reference TRBV27 and TRBJ1-4 provide the parts outside the CDR3, is EAQVTQNPRYLITVTGKKLTVTCSQNMNHEYMSWYRQDPGLGLRQIYYSMNVEVTDKGDVPEGYKVSRKEKRNFPLILESPSPNQTSLYFCASTLTGGNEKLFFGSGTQLSVL.